A single sample is the source of the 27 T cell receptor beta chains below, sequenced in a study of beta chain features in type 1 diabetes. Reverse transcription of all isolated RNA meant that expressed TCRB transcripts were sequenced. Data came from immunoSEQ multiplex PCR; TCRdb stores just in-frame clones and leaves some out. The sample contains about half a million clones, roughly 31% of which appear only once. Sequencing input: naive CD4+ T cells from blood. All receptors derive from a man younger than 30 in good health.

V gene TRBV4-3 combines with J gene TRBJ1-4; the D is unclear. The germline gives CDR1 LGHNA, CDR2 YSLEER. V dropped 0 bases and J dropped 6 bases, with 14 bases sitting between them. The CDR3 runs to 16 residues. The chain's CDR3 is CASSQEPWGQDEKLFF. DNA of the CDR3: TGCGCCAGCAGCCAAGAACCGTGGGGTCAGGATGAAAAACTGTTTTTT.

The chain couples TRBV29-1 to TRBJ2-1; no clear D. Germline CDR1 reads SQVTM; CDR2 reads ANQGSEA. V was cut by 4 bases and J by 2 bases, with 9 bases left in between. The CDR3 runs 13 residues. CDR3 in amino acids: CSVALLTYNEQFF. For the CDR3, the DNA is TGCAGCGTTGCACTTCTCACCTACAATGAGCAGTTCTTC.

The chain recombines TRBV6-1 with TRBJ2-4; D possibly corresponds to TRBD1 (6 bases). Trimming shortened V by 5 bases and J by 12 bases, and 17 bases separated the two germline ends. The CDR3 extends over 13 amino acids. CDR1 and CDR2 from the germline V gene are MNHNS and SASEGT. CDR3 in DNA: TGTGCCAGCAGTTTATACAGGGTCAACGATCAGTACTTC. Its translation is CASSLYRVNDQYF.

This clone has more than one count but fewer than ten. The chain carries TRBV9 and TRBJ2-5, with a tentative D call TRBD1 (8 bases). V was clipped by 0 bases and J by 5 bases, with 17 bases between them. The CDR3 loop spans 16 amino acids. From germline, CDR1 is SGDLS and CDR2 YYNGEE. The CDR3 DNA is TGTGCCAGCAGCGTAGCGGGAGGACAGGGAAAGGAGACCCAGTACTTC. Translated: CASSVAGGQGKETQYF.

This clone has more than one count but fewer than ten. The V and J genes are TRBV25-1 and TRBJ1-3, with D unresolved. The CDR3 is 14 residues long. Per germline, CDR1 MGHDK and CDR2 SYGVNS. The V gene lost 8 bases and the J gene lost 0 bases, with 11 bases spanning the gap. The CDR3 DNA reads TGTGCCAGCGGCCGGGGTTCCTCTGGAAACACCATATATTTT. Translating gives CASGRGSSGNTIYF.

This clone was picked up one time. The gene calls are TRBV27 and TRBJ2-7, with 9 bases lining up with TRBD1. CDR3 size: 14 residues. Trimming cost V 5 bases and J 4 bases; bases outside gene matches: 6. The germline V gene has CDR1 MNHEY and CDR2 SMNVEV (reference sequence). CDR3 in amino acids: CASSPQGAVYEQYF. In DNA form, the CDR3 reads TGTGCCAGCAGTCCACAGGGGGCGGTTTACGAGCAGTACTTC.

The chain uses TRBV18 and TRBJ2-5; 10 bases agree with TRBD2. V trimming: 5 bases; J trimming: 0 bases; junction bases outside the gene matches: 6. This CDR3 region has 16 residues. Germline V gene lookup returns CDR1 KGHSH and CDR2 LQKENI. The CDR3 region is CASSSLAGAYQETQYF. As DNA, the CDR3 is TGTGCCAGCTCATCCCTAGCGGGGGCTTACCAAGAGACCCAGTACTTC.

The J gene is TRBJ2-7, the V gene TRBV5-1; possible D gene TRBD2, 6 bases. CDR3 length equals 17 residues. V was clipped by 3 bases and J by 1 base, with 20 bases between them. CDR1 SGHRS and CDR2 YFSETQ come from the germline V gene. This chain's CDR3 is CASSSLPGLRGSYEQYF. Written as DNA, the CDR3 is TGCGCCAGCAGCTCCTTGCCGGGACTCCGAGGGTCCTACGAGCAGTACTTC.

This clone was seen more than once but under ten times. The chain combines TRBV30 with TRBJ2-3; D unresolved. CDR1 is GTSNPN and CDR2 is SVGIG in the germline V gene (reference sequence). This CDR3 is built from 13 residues. V was pared by 5 bases and J by 7 bases, with 16 bases between. CDR3 nucleotide sequence: TGTGCCTGGGACGGTCCGGCGAGAAATACGCAGTATTTT. This gives the protein CAWDGPARNTQYF.

The chain carries TRBV30 and TRBJ2-5; D is unclear. Near its end, the DNA agrees better with TRBJ2-7, so the J call may be wrong. The CDR3 has 13 residues. Germline CDR1 GTSNPN, CDR2 SVGIG (reference sequence). The CDR3 loop is CAWSVGSPLEQYF. As DNA, the CDR3 is TGTGCCTGGAGTGTCGGCAGCCCTCTCGAGCAGTACTTC.

The rearrangement joins TRBV5-1 to TRBJ2-1; D is unresolved. From germline, CDR1 is SGHRS and CDR2 YFSETQ. The CDR3 totals 16 residues. V was trimmed by 2 bases and J by 0 bases, leaving 12 bases between them. The CDR3 spells CASSFDPFSSYNEQFF. The CDR3 DNA is TGCGCCAGCAGCTTCGATCCGTTTAGCTCCTACAATGAGCAGTTCTTC.

V is TRBV9 and J is TRBJ1-1; D unresolved. The CDR3 runs to 14 residues. Germline lookup yields CDR1 SGDLS and CDR2 YYNGEE. The V end was cut by 3 bases, the J end by 6 bases, with 15 bases between. In DNA form, the CDR3 reads TGTGCCAGCAGCGCTAAGGAAAGACTGGCTGAAGCTTTCTTT. This translates into CASSAKERLAEAFF.

As for this clone: Other nucleotide sequences in the sample specify the same CDR3. The chain has TRBV30 and TRBJ1-2; no definite D call. Germline V CDR1 and CDR2: GTSNPN, SVGIG (reference sequence). Between the trimmed V and J ends, which lost 2 bases and 4 bases, there was a span of 11 bases. The CDR3 is 13 residues long. Here the CDR3 DNA reads TGTGCCTGGAGTAGAGGACCGAGCTATGGCTACACCTTC. This encodes CAWSRGPSYGYTF.

This chain uses TRBV7-3 with TRBJ1-2; D is ambiguous. The CDR3 is 12 amino acids. Germline CDR1 and CDR2: SGHTA and FQGTGA. The V and J ends lost 4 bases and 2 bases respectively, with 5 bases between them. CDR3 sequence reads: CASSSENYGYTF. The CDR3 DNA reads as TGTGCCAGCAGCTCCGAGAACTATGGCTACACCTTC.

This clone was recorded a few times. The V gene is TRBV7-2, the J gene TRBJ2-7; 9 nucleotides agree with TRBD1. CDR3 length equals 16 residues. Germline V gives CDR1 SGHTA, CDR2 FQGNSA. V shed 0 bases and J 1 base; nucleotides not matched to a gene: 4. CDR3 nucleotides: TGTGCCAGCAGCTTAGCTCATGACAGGGGGTCCTACGAGCAGTACTTC. This sequence encodes CASSLAHDRGSYEQYF.

The rearrangement links TRBV18 to TRBJ2-3, with 10 bases aligning to TRBD1. Germline CDR1 KGHSH, CDR2 LQKENI. V trimming: 4 bases; J trimming: 5 bases; junction bases outside the gene matches: 6. CDR3 length: 15 amino acids. CDR3 residues: CASSRRDRGEDTQYF. CDR3 DNA sequence: TGTGCCAGCTCACGCCGGGACAGGGGAGAAGATACGCAGTATTTT.

In its sample, this clone was seen a few times. V usage is TRBV29-1 and J usage is TRBJ1-1; 7 bases line up with TRBD1. CDR1 SQVTM and CDR2 ANQGSEA come from the germline V gene. Unmatched junction bases numbered 12, after V lost 3 bases and J lost 11 bases. There are 13 residues in the CDR3. CDR3 DNA sequence: TGCAGCGTTGAGGGACAGCGCCCGGTCGGGGCTTTCTTT. Protein product: CSVEGQRPVGAFF.

This clone was counted a single time. The chain links TRBV29-1 to TRBJ2-5; 9 positions agree with TRBD1. Germline CDR1 SQVTM, CDR2 ANQGSEA. The CDR3 has 13 residues. V shed 6 bases, J shed 5 bases, and the junction held 7 bases outside the gene matches. This CDR3 reads CSVTGGGWETQYF. In DNA form, the CDR3 reads TGCAGCGTCACAGGGGGCGGTTGGGAGACCCAGTACTTC.

This clone has a handful of counts. This sample includes further DNA sequences coding for the same CDR3. V and J are TRBV5-1 and TRBJ2-5; TRBD2 is a possible D gene (6 bases). Germline CDR1 reads SGHRS; CDR2 reads YFSETQ. The V end lost 2 bases, the J end lost 5 bases, and 10 bases lay between the germline ends. The CDR3 runs 13 residues. CDR3: CASSFPGRETQYF. In DNA form, the CDR3 reads TGCGCCAGCAGCTTCCCAGGGAGGGAGACCCAGTACTTC.

This clone was seen a handful of times. This chain joins TRBV2 and TRBJ1-1; tentatively, D is TRBD1 (5 bases). CDR3 size: 13 residues. Germline CDR1 and CDR2: SNHLY and FYNNEI. Trimming stripped 6 bases from V and 3 bases from J, with 11 bases between. The DNA for the CDR3 is TGTGCCAGCAGCCTGCAGGGTGACACTGAAGCTTTCTTT. Protein sequence: CASSLQGDTEAFF.

The chain links TRBV28 to TRBJ2-6; D is perhaps TRBD1 (6 bases). CDR3 length equals 14 residues. V lost 7 bases, J lost 4 bases, and 11 bases lay in between. From germline, CDR1 is MDHEN and CDR2 SYDVKM. CDR3 bases: TGTGCCAGCACTTGGGGGCCGGGGGCCAACGTCCTGACTTTC. It specifies CASTWGPGANVLTF.

In its sample, this clone was seen a few times. V gene TRBV29-1 combines with J gene TRBJ1-1; D unresolved. Germline V lookup: CDR1 SQVTM, CDR2 ANQGSEA. This CDR3 is 14 amino acids long. Trimming cost V 3 bases and J 4 bases, with 15 bases left between them. CDR3 sequence reads: CSVDGRVGGTEAFF. The CDR3 nucleotides are TGCAGCGTTGACGGTCGCGTAGGCGGCACTGAAGCTTTCTTT.

The rearrangement links TRBV7-2 to TRBJ2-7; 10 bases map to TRBD2. The CDR3 is 15 amino acids. CDR1 and CDR2 (germline): SGHTA, FQGNSA. Trimming at V came to 3 bases and at J to 3 bases, leaving 5 bases not matched to a gene. The CDR3 nucleotides are TGTGCCAGCAGCTTCCAAACTAGCGGGATCTACGAGCAGTACTTC. Its translation: CASSFQTSGIYEQYF.

The V and J genes are TRBV30 and TRBJ2-5, with D unresolved. Germline CDR1 and CDR2: GTSNPN and SVGIG (reference sequence). Trimming pared 5 bases from V and 5 bases from J, leaving 12 bases between. The CDR3 runs 12 residues. The DNA of the CDR3 is TGTGCCTGGGACGAACCTTCCGAGACCCAGTACTTC. Residues: CAWDEPSETQYF.

The chain recombines TRBV5-1 with TRBJ2-5; TRBD2 agrees at 13 bases. V was pared by 4 bases and J by 1 base, with 4 bases of the junction left unmatched. The CDR3 is 16 amino acids. Germline loops: CDR1 SGHRS, CDR2 YFSETQ. This CDR3 reads CASSAGTSGIQETQYF. The CDR3 region has the DNA TGCGCCAGCAGCGCCGGGACTAGCGGGATCCAAGAGACCCAGTACTTC.

This clone was detected only once. The chain has TRBV7-9 and TRBJ2-7; unclear D gene. Deletions cut 0 bases from V and 6 bases from J, with 9 bases between. Germline CDR1 reads SEHNR; CDR2 reads FQNEAQ (reference sequence). The CDR3 spans 13 residues. The CDR3 DNA reads as TGTGCCAGCAGCTTAGCGGCGGCCTCCGAGCAGTACTTC. It translates to CASSLAAASEQYF.

This clone turned up a few times. The chain uses TRBV11-2 and TRBJ2-7; D not certain. The length of the CDR3 is 16 residues. V shed 4 bases and J shed 0 bases, with 16 bases lying between them. Per germline, CDR1 SGHAT and CDR2 FQNNGV. In DNA form, the CDR3 reads TGTGCCAGCAGCTCATCCCGGAACGCCCGCTCCTACGAGCAGTACTTC. It is translated as CASSSSRNARSYEQYF.